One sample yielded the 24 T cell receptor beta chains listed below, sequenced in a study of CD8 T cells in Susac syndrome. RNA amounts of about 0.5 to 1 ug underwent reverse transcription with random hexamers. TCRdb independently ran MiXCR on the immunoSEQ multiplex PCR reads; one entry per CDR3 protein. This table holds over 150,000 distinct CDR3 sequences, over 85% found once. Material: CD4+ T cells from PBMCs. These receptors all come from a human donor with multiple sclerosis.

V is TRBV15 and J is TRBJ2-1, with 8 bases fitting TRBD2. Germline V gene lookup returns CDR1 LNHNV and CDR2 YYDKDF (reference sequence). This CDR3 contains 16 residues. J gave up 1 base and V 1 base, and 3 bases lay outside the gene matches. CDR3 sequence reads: CATSRGAGDSYNEQFF. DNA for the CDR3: TGTGCCACCAGCAGAGGAGCGGGGGATTCCTACAATGAGCAGTTCTTC.

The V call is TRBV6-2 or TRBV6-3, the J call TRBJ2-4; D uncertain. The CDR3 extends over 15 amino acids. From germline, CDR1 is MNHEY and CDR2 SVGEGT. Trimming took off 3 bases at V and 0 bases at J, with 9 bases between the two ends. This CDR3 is CASSYQDLAKNIQYF. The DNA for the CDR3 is TGTGCCAGCAGTTATCAGGATCTAGCCAAAAACATTCAGTACTTC.

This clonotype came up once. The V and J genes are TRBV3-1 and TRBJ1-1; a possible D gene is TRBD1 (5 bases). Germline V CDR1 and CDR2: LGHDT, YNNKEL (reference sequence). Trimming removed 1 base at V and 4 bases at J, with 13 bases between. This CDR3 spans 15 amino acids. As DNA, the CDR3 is TGTGCCAGCAGCCAAGTAACGGGGGTTGGCACTGAAGCTTTCTTT. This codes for CASSQVTGVGTEAFF. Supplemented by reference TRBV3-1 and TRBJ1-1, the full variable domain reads DTAVSQTPKYLVTQMGNDKSIKCEQNLGHDTMYWYKQDSKKFLKIMFSYNNKELIINETVPNRFSPKSPDKAHLNLHINSLELGDSAVYFCASSQVTGVGTEAFFGQGTRLTVV.

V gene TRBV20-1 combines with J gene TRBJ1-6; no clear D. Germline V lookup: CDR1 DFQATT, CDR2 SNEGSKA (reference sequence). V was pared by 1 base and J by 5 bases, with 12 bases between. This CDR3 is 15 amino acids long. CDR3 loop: CSARVTDPHNSPLHF. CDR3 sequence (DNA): TGCAGTGCTAGAGTAACTGACCCCCATAATTCACCCCTCCACTTT.

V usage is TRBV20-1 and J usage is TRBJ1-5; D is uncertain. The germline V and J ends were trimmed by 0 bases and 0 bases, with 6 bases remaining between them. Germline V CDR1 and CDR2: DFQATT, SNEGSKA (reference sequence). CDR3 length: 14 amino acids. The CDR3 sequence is CSARDPYSNQPQHF. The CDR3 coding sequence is TGCAGTGCTAGAGACCCTTATAGCAATCAGCCCCAGCATTTT.

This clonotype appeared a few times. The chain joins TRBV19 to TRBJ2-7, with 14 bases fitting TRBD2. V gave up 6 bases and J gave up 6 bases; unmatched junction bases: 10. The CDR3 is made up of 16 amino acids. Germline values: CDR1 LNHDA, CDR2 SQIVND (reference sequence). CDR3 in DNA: TGTGCCAGTAGAGGGACTAGCGGGAGAGGGGTCGGCGAGCAGTACTTC. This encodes CASRGTSGRGVGEQYF.

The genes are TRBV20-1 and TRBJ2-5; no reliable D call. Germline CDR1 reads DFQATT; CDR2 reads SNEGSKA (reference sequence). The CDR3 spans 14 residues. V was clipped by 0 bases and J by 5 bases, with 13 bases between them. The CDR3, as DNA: TGCAGTGCTAGAGAGGGTGTTCGCGCGGAGACCCAGTACTTC. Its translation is CSAREGVRAETQYF.

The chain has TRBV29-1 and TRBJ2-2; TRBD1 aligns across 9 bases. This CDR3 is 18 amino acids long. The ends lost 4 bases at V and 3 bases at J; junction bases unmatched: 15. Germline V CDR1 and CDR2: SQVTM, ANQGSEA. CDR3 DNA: TGCAGCGTTGCTCGGGCCAAACCGGGACAGGGTTACACCGGGGAGCTGTTTTTT. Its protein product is CSVARAKPGQGYTGELFF.

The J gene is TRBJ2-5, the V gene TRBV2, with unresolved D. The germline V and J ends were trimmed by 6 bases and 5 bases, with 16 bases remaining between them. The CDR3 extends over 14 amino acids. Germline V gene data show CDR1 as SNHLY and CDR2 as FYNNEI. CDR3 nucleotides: TGTGCCAGCAGACCTTTAGTGAGGTTGGAGACCCAGTACTTC. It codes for CASRPLVRLETQYF.

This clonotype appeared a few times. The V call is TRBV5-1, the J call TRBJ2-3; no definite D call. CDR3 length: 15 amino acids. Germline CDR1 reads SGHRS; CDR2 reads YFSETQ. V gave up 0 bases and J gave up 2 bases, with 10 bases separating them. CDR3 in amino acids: CASSLDVSPTDTQYF. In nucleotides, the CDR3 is TGCGCCAGCAGCTTGGATGTCAGCCCCACAGATACGCAGTATTTT. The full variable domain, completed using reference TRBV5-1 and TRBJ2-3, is KAGVTQTPRYLIKTRGQQVTLSCSPISGHRSVSWYQQTPGQGLQFLFEYFSETQRNKGNFPGRFSGRQFSNSRSEMNVSTLELGDSALYLCASSLDVSPTDTQYFGPGTRLTVL.

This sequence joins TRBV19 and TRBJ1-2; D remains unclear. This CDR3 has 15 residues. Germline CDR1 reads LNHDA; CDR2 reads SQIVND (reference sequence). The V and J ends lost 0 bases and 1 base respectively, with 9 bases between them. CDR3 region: CASSIDFSVNYGYTF. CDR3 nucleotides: TGTGCCAGTAGTATAGATTTTTCAGTTAACTATGGCTACACCTTC.

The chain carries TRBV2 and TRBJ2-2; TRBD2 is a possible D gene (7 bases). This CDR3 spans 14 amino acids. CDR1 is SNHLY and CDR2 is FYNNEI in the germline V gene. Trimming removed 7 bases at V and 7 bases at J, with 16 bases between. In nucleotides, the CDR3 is TGTGCCAGCACCCCGAGGGGGGGAATCGGGGAGCTGTTTTTT. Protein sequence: CASTPRGGIGELFF.

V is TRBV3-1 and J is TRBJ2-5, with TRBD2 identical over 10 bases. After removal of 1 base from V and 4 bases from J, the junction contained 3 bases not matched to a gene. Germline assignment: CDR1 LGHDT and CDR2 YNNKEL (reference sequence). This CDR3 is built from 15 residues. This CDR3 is CASSQVPSGGETQYF. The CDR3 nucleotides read TGTGCCAGCAGCCAAGTCCCTAGCGGGGGAGAGACCCAGTACTTC.

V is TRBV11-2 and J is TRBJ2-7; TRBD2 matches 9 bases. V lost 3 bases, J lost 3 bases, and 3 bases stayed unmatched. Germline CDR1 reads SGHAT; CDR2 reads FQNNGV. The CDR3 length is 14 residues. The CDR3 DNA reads TGTGCCAGCAGCTTCGCGGGAGGGAACTACGAGCAGTACTTC. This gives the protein CASSFAGGNYEQYF.

The DNA for the CDR3 is TGTGCCTGGTGGGAACAGGGAGGCGAGCAGTACTTC. It yields the protein CAWWEQGGEQYF. V is TRBV30 and J is TRBJ2-7; D may be TRBD1 or TRBD2 (6 bases each). CDR3 length: 12 residues. Deletions cut 5 bases from V and 6 bases from J, with 14 bases between. The germline gives CDR1 GTSNPN, CDR2 SVGIG (reference sequence).

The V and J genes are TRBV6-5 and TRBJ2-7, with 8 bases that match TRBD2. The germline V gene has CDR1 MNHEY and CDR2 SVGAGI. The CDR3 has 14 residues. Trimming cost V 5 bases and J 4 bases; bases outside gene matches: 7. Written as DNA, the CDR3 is TGTGCCAGCAGTAGCGGGAGTCTGACGTACGAGCAGTACTTC. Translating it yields CASSSGSLTYEQYF.

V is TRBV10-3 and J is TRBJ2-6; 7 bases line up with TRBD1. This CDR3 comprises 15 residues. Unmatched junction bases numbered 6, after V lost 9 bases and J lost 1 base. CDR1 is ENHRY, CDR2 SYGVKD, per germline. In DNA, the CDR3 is TGTGCCATGGGGACAGTCCCTTCTGGGGCCAACGTCCTGACTTTC. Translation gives CAMGTVPSGANVLTF.

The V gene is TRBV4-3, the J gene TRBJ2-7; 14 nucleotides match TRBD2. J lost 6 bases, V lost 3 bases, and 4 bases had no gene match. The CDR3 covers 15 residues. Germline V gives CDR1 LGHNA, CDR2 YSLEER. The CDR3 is CASSHAGLAGGEQYF. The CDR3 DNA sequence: TGCGCCAGCAGCCACGCCGGACTAGCGGGAGGCGAGCAGTACTTC.

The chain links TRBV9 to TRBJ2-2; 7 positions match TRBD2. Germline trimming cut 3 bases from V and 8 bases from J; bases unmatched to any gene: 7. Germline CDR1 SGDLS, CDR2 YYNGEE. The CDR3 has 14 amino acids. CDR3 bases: TGTGCCAGCAGCGAAGCGGGGCCATGGGGGGAGCTGTTTTTT. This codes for CASSEAGPWGELFF. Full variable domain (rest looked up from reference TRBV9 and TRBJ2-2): DSGVTQTPKHLITATGQRVTLRCSPRSGDLSVYWYQQSLDQGLQFLIQYYNGEERAKGNILERFSAQQFPDLHSELNLSSLELGDSALYFCASSEAGPWGELFFGEGSRLTVL.

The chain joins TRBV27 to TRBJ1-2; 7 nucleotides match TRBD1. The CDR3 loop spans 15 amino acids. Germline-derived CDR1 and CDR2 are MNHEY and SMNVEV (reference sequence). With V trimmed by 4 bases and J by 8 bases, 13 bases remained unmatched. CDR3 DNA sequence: TGTGCCAGCAGTTCCTCCCTTCACCGGGACAGCGGCTACACCTTC. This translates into CASSSSLHRDSGYTF.

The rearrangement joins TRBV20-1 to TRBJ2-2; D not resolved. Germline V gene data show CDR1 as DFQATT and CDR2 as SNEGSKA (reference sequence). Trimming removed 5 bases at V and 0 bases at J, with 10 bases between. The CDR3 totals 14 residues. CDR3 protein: CSAHPPSNTGELFF. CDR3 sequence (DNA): TGCAGTGCTCACCCCCCTTCGAACACCGGGGAGCTGTTTTTT.

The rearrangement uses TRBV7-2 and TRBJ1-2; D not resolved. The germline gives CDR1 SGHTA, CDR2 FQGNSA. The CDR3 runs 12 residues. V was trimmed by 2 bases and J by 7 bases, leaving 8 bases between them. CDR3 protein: CASSLLHRGYTF. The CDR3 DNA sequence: TGTGCCAGCAGCTTACTACACCGTGGCTACACCTTC. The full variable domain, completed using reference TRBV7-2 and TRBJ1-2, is GAGVSQSPSNKVTEKGKDVELRCDPISGHTALYWYRQSLGQGLEFLIYFQGNSAPDKSGLPSDRFSAERTGGSVSTLTIQRTQQEDSAVYLCASSLLHRGYTFGSGTRLTVV.

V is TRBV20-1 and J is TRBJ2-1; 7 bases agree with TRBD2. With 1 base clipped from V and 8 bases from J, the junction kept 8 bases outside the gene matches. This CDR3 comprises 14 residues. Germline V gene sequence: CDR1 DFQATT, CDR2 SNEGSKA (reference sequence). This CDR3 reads CSARGLAPRDEQFF. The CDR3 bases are TGCAGTGCTAGAGGACTAGCCCCGCGGGATGAGCAGTTCTTC.

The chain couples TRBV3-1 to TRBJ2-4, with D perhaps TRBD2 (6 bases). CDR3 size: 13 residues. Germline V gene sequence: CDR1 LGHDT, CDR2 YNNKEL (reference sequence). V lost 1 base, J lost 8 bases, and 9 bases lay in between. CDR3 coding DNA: TGTGCCAGCAGCCAAGGTGGAGGGGACATTCAGTACTTC. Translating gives CASSQGGGDIQYF.